Each of the 25 T cell receptor gamma chains below was sequenced from the same sample in a study of gamma delta lymphoproliferative disorders and STAT genes. TCRdb reanalysed the multiplex PCR reads via CATT. The sample has about 590 gamma-chain clones; around a third are singletons. PBMCs from patients and controls supplied the genomic DNA for sequencing. Sequenced sample: blood. These receptors came from a human donor with hepatosplenic T-cell lymphoma.

This clone was seen ten or more times. The chain uses TRGV3 and TRGJ1 or TRGJ2. TCRdb supplies no J gene; here it was assigned by aligning the nucleotide sequence to germline. The V gene's germline CDR1 is VTNTFY and CDR2 YDVSTARD (reference sequence). With V trimmed by 3 bases and J by 0 bases, 5 bases remained unmatched. This CDR3 has 14 amino acids. DNA for the CDR3: TGTGCCACCTGGGACCCACAGAATTATTATAAGAAACTCTTT. Amino acids: CATWDPQNYYKKLF.

For this clone: A read error likely explains this, since a far larger clone differs by one base. The same CDR3 also results from other DNA sequences found in this sample. The V gene is TRGV3; the J gene was not called. Germline-derived CDR1 and CDR2 are VTNTFY and YDVSTARD (reference sequence). The CDR3 runs 14 residues. The DNA of the CDR3 is TGTGCCACCTGGGACAGGCCGAGTTATTATAAGAAGCTCTTT. Amino acids: CATWDRPSYYKKLF.

This chain joins TRGV10 and TRGJ1 or TRGJ2. Here the J gene was assigned by germline matching of the DNA, as TCRdb has none. TRGV10 is an open reading frame whose function is uncertain. V lost 8 bases and J lost 4; bases outside the gene matches: 12. This CDR3 region has 14 residues. The CDR3 here is CAAWDPTCYYKKLF. The CDR3 coding sequence is TGTGCTGCGTGGGATCCCACATGCTATTATAAGAAACTCTTT.

At least ten counts were recorded for this clone. Being one base from a much bigger clone, this may be a read error. This sample also contains other DNA sequences that code for the same CDR3. The J gene is TRGJ1 or TRGJ2, the V gene TRGV3. TCRdb gives no J gene; it was assigned here by matching the DNA to germline. V shed 1 base, J shed 7 bases, and the junction held 4 bases outside the gene matches. CDR3 length: 12 amino acids. The V gene's germline CDR1 is VTNTFY and CDR2 YDVSTARD (reference sequence). The CDR3 coding sequence is TGTGCCACCTGGGACAGTAGGTATAAGAAACTCTTT. The encoded protein is CATWDSRYKKLF.

The gene calls are TRGV10 and TRGJP1. Germline matching of the DNA provided the J gene here, since TCRdb leaves it blank. TRGV10 is annotated as an ORF whose role is uncertain. V dropped 8 bases and J dropped 0; count of bases not matched to a gene: 7. This CDR3 is 15 amino acids long. Here the CDR3 DNA reads TGTGCTGCGTGGGATTCCGATACCACTGGTTGGTTCAAGATATTT. It encodes CAAWDSDTTGWFKIF.

The table lists this clone with a few counts. The protein TCRdb gives is from a much larger clone and does not agree with this DNA's translation at residue 12, likely a read error; the protein shown here comes from the DNA. The V gene is given as TRGV9, and no J gene call is available. The CDR3 runs to 14 residues. The germline V gene has CDR1 GITISATS and CDR2 ISYDGTV (reference sequence). Here the CDR3 DNA reads TGTGCCTTGTGGGAGGAGTTCACTGGTTGGTTCAGGATATTT. Its translation: CALWEEFTGWFRIF.

By share, this clone counts as medium-sized. TCRdb attributes to this sequence the protein of a much larger clone, which differs from the DNA translation at residue 5; a read error is likely, and the protein displayed is translated from the DNA. This sequence joins TRGV8 and TRGJ1 or TRGJ2. TCRdb is silent on the J gene; assignment here came from matching the DNA to germline. CDR3 size: 13 residues. CDR1 VENAVY and CDR2 YDSYNSRV come from the germline V gene. Losses at the gene ends were 5 bases for V and 4 bases for J; bases not matched to a gene: 8. As DNA, the CDR3 is TGTGCCACCTGGGGTAGTTCGTATTATAAGAAACTCTTT. It specifies CATWGSSYYKKLF.

This chain joins TRGV8 and TRGJ1 or TRGJ2. TCRdb leaves out the J gene; it was filled in here by matching the DNA to germline. The CDR3 is 12 residues long. With 9 bases clipped from V and 8 bases from J, the junction kept 13 bases outside the gene matches. Germline V lookup: CDR1 VENAVY, CDR2 YDSYNSRV. The CDR3 region is CATRREENKKLF. The CDR3 DNA reads TGTGCCACCCGACGCGAGGAGAATAAGAAACTCTTT.

This clone is labeled as medium-sized. The TCRdb protein, from a much larger clone, departs from this DNA's translation at residue 8, likely by read error; the protein shown derives from the DNA. The genes are TRGV8 and TRGJ1 or TRGJ2. The J gene, absent from TCRdb, was called here by matching the DNA to germline. The CDR3 runs 13 residues. Per germline, CDR1 VENAVY and CDR2 YDSYNSRV. J gave up 5 bases and V 1 base, and 5 bases lay outside the gene matches. The CDR3 region is CATWDSSHYKKLF. The CDR3 nucleotides are TGTGCCACCTGGGATAGTTCGCATTATAAGAAACTCTTT.

The chain couples TRGV10 to TRGJ1 or TRGJ2. The J gene, left out of TCRdb, was set here by checking the DNA against germline. TRGV10 is designated an ORF whose function remains uncertain. The CDR3 consists of 13 residues. After removal of 8 bases from V and 7 bases from J, the junction contained 12 bases not matched to a gene. In nucleotides, the CDR3 is TGTGCTGCGTGGGATACAATAAAATATAAGAAACTCTTT. Translating gives CAAWDTIKYKKLF.

As for this clone: A far larger clone differs by one base, so this is likely a read error. Other DNA sequences in this sample translate to the same CDR3. The J gene has no call, while the V gene is TRGV4. Looked up from germline, CDR1 is EGSTGY and CDR2 is YDSYTSSV. The CDR3 spans 12 residues. DNA of the CDR3: TGTGCCACCTGGGCCAGTTATTATAAGAAACTATTT. Amino acids: CATWASYYKKLF.

By proportion, this clone is medium-sized. Other DNA sequences from this sample encode an identical CDR3 as well. The chain recombines TRGV2 with TRGJ1 or TRGJ2. Because TCRdb records no J gene, it was assigned here through a match of the DNA to germline. CDR3 length: 11 residues. CDR1 and CDR2 from the germline V gene are EGSNGY and YDSYNSKV. J lost 7 bases, V lost 1 base, and 1 base had no gene match. The CDR3 coding sequence is TGTGCCACCTGGGACGGCTATAAGAAACTCTTT. Its protein product is CATWDGYKKLF.

This chain joins TRGV4 and TRGJP1. The J gene, absent from TCRdb, was called here by matching the DNA to germline. CDR3 length: 15 amino acids. J lost 4 bases, V lost 2 bases, and 7 bases had no gene match. The germline gives CDR1 EGSTGY, CDR2 YDSYTSSV. The CDR3 DNA reads as TGTGCCACCTGGGATGTGGGATACACTGGTTGGTTCAAGATATTT. As protein: CATWDVGYTGWFKIF.

This clone is labeled as medium-sized. The chain links TRGV8 to TRGJ1 or TRGJ2. The J gene, not given by TCRdb, was assigned here from a germline match of the nucleotide sequence. Trimming removed 0 bases from V and 4 bases from J; junction bases left unmatched: 12. The CDR3 covers 16 residues. Germline V lookup: CDR1 VENAVY, CDR2 YDSYNSRV. The CDR3, as DNA: TGTGCCACCTGGGATAGGCCGGGGTTACCATATTATAAGAAACTCTTT. Translated, it gives CATWDRPGLPYYKKLF.

To note about this clone: Because the CDR3's place on the DNA is in doubt, the DNA is left out and the CDR3 is given as listed by TCRdb. The V gene is TRGV3; the J gene was not called. Looked up from germline, CDR1 is VTNTFY and CDR2 is YDVSTARD (reference sequence). Termini included, the CDR3 measures 19 amino acids. This CDR3 reads CATWDTLIIRNSLAVEQHF.

The CDR3 DNA follows: TGTGCCTGCTGGATTGGACACTGGTTGTTCAAGATATTT. It specifies CACWIGHWLFKIF. This chain links TRGV11 with TRGJP1. No J segment appears in TCRdb, so it was assigned here by matching the sequence to germline. TRGV11 is assigned to the ORF class and has an uncertain function. This CDR3 contains 13 residues. The V and J ends lost 6 bases and 13 bases, in that order; junction bases with no gene match: 11.

On this clone itself: Because the CDR3's place on the DNA is in doubt, the DNA is left out and the CDR3 is given as listed by TCRdb. The V gene is listed as TRGV5; no J gene was called. Germline V CDR1 and CDR2: VINAFY, YDVSNSKD. Both ends counted, the CDR3 spans 15 residues. The CDR3 protein is CATRPKNSLAVEQHF.

This clone ranks as medium-sized. The V and J genes are TRGV9 and TRGJ1 or TRGJ2. The J gene was not available in TCRdb and was assigned here by matching the DNA to germline segments. CDR1 is GITISATS, CDR2 ISYDGTV, per germline (reference sequence). The junction had 5 bases not matched to a gene; V was cut back by 0 bases and J by 6 bases. This CDR3 contains 13 residues. The CDR3 loop is CALWEVHAYKKLF. The DNA for the CDR3 is TGTGCCTTGTGGGAGGTGCATGCTTATAAGAAACTCTTT.

V gene TRGV10 combines with J gene TRGJP1. The J gene, absent from TCRdb, was called here by matching the DNA to germline. TRGV10 has ORF status, its function being uncertain. CDR3 size: 16 residues. The V and J ends lost 8 bases and 0 bases, in that order; junction bases with no gene match: 10. In DNA form, the CDR3 reads TGTGCTGCGTGGGATTACCCCAATACCACTGGTTGGTTCAAGATATTT. Residues: CAAWDYPNTTGWFKIF.

This clone was seen only a few times. TCRdb shows a much larger clone's protein in place of this DNA's translation, and the two differ at residue 3, likely through a read error; the protein shown is translated from the DNA. V gene TRGV2 combines with J gene TRGJP2. TCRdb gives no J gene; it was assigned here by matching the DNA to germline. Looked up from germline, CDR1 is EGSNGY and CDR2 is YDSYNSKV. The CDR3 is 22 residues long. The CDR3 coding sequence is TGTGCCGCCTGGTCCGTCCGTTTGCTACTTTTGGCGGAATATAGTAGTGATTGGATCAAGACGTTT. It translates to CAAWSVRLLLLAEYSSDWIKTF.

This clone is medium-sized (0.01 to 0.1%) by share. The chain employs TRGV10 and TRGJP1. Because TCRdb records no J gene, it was assigned here through a match of the DNA to germline. TRGV10 falls under the ORF class, with uncertain function. CDR3 size: 13 residues. V was pared by 8 bases and J by 8 bases, with 9 bases of the junction left unmatched. The CDR3 is CAAWENKGWFKIF. As DNA, the CDR3 is TGTGCTGCGTGGGAGAACAAAGGTTGGTTCAAGATATTT.

As to this clone: A read error is likely here: a far larger clone is one base away. No DNA is shown, since the ends of the CDR3 on it are uncertain; the CDR3 is the one TCRdb lists. The sample contains more than one DNA sequence encoding this CDR3. The V gene reported is TRGV11; the J gene is uncalled. TRGV11 is an ORF, with its function uncertain. The CDR3 adds up to 16 amino acids, both ends counted. The CDR3 region is CTTVPAGLDTGWFKIF.

In this sample, this clone turned up a few times. The CDR3 protein is CAGRGLYYKKLF. The CDR3 DNA reads TGTGCTGGACGAGGGCTTTATTATAAGAAACTCTTT. V and J are TRGV10 and TRGJ1 or TRGJ2. TCRdb is silent on the J gene; assignment here came from matching the DNA to germline. TRGV10 is an ORF for which the function is uncertain. The CDR3 covers 12 residues. The J segment lost 3 bases and the V segment lost 13 bases, leaving 10 bases of the junction unmatched.

To note about this clone: The protein held in TCRdb is that of a much larger clone and does not match this DNA's translation at residue 6, likely because of a read error; the protein shown is translated from the DNA. This chain uses TRGV4 with TRGJ1 or TRGJ2. No J gene was available from TCRdb, and it was assigned here by a germline match of the DNA. V dropped 5 bases and J dropped 11; count of bases not matched to a gene: 6. Germline values: CDR1 EGSTGY, CDR2 YDSYTSSV. This CDR3 spans 10 amino acids. Here the CDR3 reads CATWGTQKLF. The CDR3, as DNA: TGTGCCACCTGGGGTACGCAGAAACTCTTT.

In this sample, this clone is medium-sized (0.01 to 0.1%). This DNA's translation and the protein TCRdb lists, from a much larger clone, do not match at residue 2, likely due to a read error; the protein shown is translated from the DNA. The rearrangement joins TRGV8 to TRGJ1 or TRGJ2. No J segment appears in TCRdb, so it was assigned here by matching the sequence to germline. The CDR3 runs to 13 residues. Germline assignment: CDR1 VENAVY and CDR2 YDSYNSRV. The CDR3: CTTWDSSYYKKLF. In nucleotides, the CDR3 is TGTACCACCTGGGATAGTTCGTATTATAAGAAACTCTTT.